This T cell receptor beta chain came from a study of brain T cells in children with intractable seizures. As for time point: blood from clinic visit 5 months post-surgery; TSC patient then seizure free. Only cases whose brain tissue showed the highest T cell transcript signatures were sequenced. Some clones are missing from TCRdb's copy, which holds only in-frame ones; the method was immunoSEQ multiplex PCR. The sample consists of 300,000 to 400,000 clones, roughly 93% of them appearing once. The study, taken as a whole, reports: HCMV serostatus was not known, and viral specificity came from CDR3 similarity only.

About this clone itself: Its matching antigen is unknown.

Specimen: peripheral blood, collected roughly 5 months after surgery. The TCR comes from a boy in the first two years of life with tuberous sclerosis and intractable seizures.

The CDR3 DNA reads as TGTGCCAGCAGCCAAGTGGTCTATTGGACCTCGACCGGGGAGCTGTTTTTT. It specifies CASSQVVYWTSTGELFF. V is TRBV3-1 (or the pseudogene TRBV3-2) and J is TRBJ2-2; the D is unclear. Germline loops: CDR1 LGHDT, CDR2 YNNKEL (reference sequence). V dropped 1 base and J dropped 5 bases, with 17 bases sitting between them. The CDR3 sequence is 17 residues long.